Following are 27 T cell receptor beta chains from one sample sequenced in a study of blood T cell repertoires in COVID-19. Method: immunoSEQ multiplex PCR; TCRdb's copy keeps in-frame clones and lacks some. The sample has approximately 230,000 clones, about 90% seen once; the top ten hold about 1.3%. The specimen was peripheral blood. These TCRs come from a man of 80 years or more with acute or convalescent COVID-19.

The J gene is TRBJ2-5, the V gene TRBV5-4, with TRBD1 identical over 9 bases. Germline V gives CDR1 SGHNT, CDR2 YYREEE (reference sequence). The V and J ends lost 6 bases and 3 bases, in that order; junction bases with no gene match: 15. This CDR3 has 17 residues. This CDR3 is CASTTGGARGGKETQYF. CDR3 DNA: TGTGCCAGCACAACAGGGGGCGCACGGGGAGGGAAAGAGACCCAGTACTTC.

The V call is TRBV19, the J call TRBJ1-2; D uncertain. The CDR3 runs 15 residues. Germline V gene sequence: CDR1 LNHDA, CDR2 SQIVND (reference sequence). Between the trimmed V and J ends, which lost 0 bases and 2 bases, there was a span of 10 bases. In nucleotides, the CDR3 is TGTGCCAGTAGTATAGATCGGCAGGCCAACTATGGCTACACCTTC. Translation gives CASSIDRQANYGYTF.

J is TRBJ1-1 and V is TRBV10-1, with D maybe TRBD1 (5 bases). Trimming shortened V by 3 bases and J by 1 base, and 9 bases separated the two germline ends. The CDR3 runs to 14 residues. Germline V CDR1 and CDR2: WNHNN, SYGVQD (reference sequence). The CDR3 DNA reads as TGCGCCAGCAGTGACAGGGTATGGAACACTGAAGCTTTCTTT. Amino acid sequence: CASSDRVWNTEAFF.

The chain is built from TRBV29-1 and TRBJ2-7; 9 bases fit TRBD1. CDR1 and CDR2 (germline): SQVTM, ANQGSEA. V lost 4 bases, J lost 6 bases, and 13 bases stayed unmatched. The CDR3 loop spans 15 amino acids. Written as DNA, the CDR3 is TGCAGCGTTGGCCCCACTGACAGGGGGTTTAGCGAGCAGTACTTC. Protein product: CSVGPTDRGFSEQYF.

V and J are TRBV7-2 and TRBJ2-1, with 7 bases aligning to TRBD2. CDR3 size: 16 residues. Per germline, CDR1 SGHTA and CDR2 FQGNSA. V gave up 3 bases and J gave up 1 base; unmatched junction bases: 6. The CDR3 DNA reads TGTGCCAGCAGCTTGGGAAGCGGGGTATCCTACAATGAGCAGTTCTTC. Its protein product is CASSLGSGVSYNEQFF.

The chain employs TRBV19 and TRBJ1-2; D is unresolved. From germline, CDR1 is LNHDA and CDR2 SQIVND (reference sequence). There are 15 residues in the CDR3. V was shortened by 3 bases and J by 0 bases, with 11 bases between the two germline ends. CDR3 protein: CASSISVSANYGYTF. The CDR3, as DNA: TGTGCCAGTAGTATCAGCGTCAGTGCTAACTATGGCTACACCTTC.

This chain connects TRBV21-1 to TRBJ1-3; the table's D call, TRBD1, was not checked against the DNA. TRBV21-1 is a known pseudogene. The CDR3 has 16 amino acids. The CDR3 bases are TGTGCCAGCAGTCCGGGACAGGCGCCTTCTGGAAACACCATATATTTT. This sequence encodes CASSPGQAPSGNTIYF.

The rearrangement uses TRBV28 and TRBJ1-1; D might be TRBD1 (6 bases). The CDR3 covers 14 residues. The V end lost 1 base, the J end lost 7 bases, and 13 bases lay between the germline ends. Germline V gene lookup returns CDR1 MDHEN and CDR2 SYDVKM. Here the CDR3 DNA reads TGTGCCAGCAGTTTATCCGGGGACATTCGTGAAGCTTTCTTT. It encodes CASSLSGDIREAFF.

The chain recombines TRBV2 with TRBJ1-6, with 8 positions matching TRBD1. The V segment lost 7 bases and the J segment 0 bases; nucleotides outside the gene matches: 8. The germline CDR1 and CDR2 sequences are SNHLY and FYNNEI. The CDR3 has 17 residues. CDR3 nucleotides: TGTGCCAGCACCGACAGGGGACTCATCTCCTATAATTCACCCCTCCACTTT. Translating gives CASTDRGLISYNSPLHF.

This clone was seen more than once but under ten times. The chain uses TRBV6-1 and TRBJ2-3; TRBD2 matches at 7 bases. With 2 bases clipped from V and 9 bases from J, the junction kept 8 bases outside the gene matches. This CDR3 has 14 residues. Germline V gene lookup returns CDR1 MNHNS and CDR2 SASEGT. DNA for the CDR3: TGTGCCAGCAGTGAAAGGACTAGTGTCGCCACGCAGTATTTT. Its protein product is CASSERTSVATQYF.

The gene calls are TRBV7-8 and TRBJ2-3, with no clear D. The V and J ends lost 4 bases and 4 bases respectively, with 15 bases between them. Germline V gene lookup returns CDR1 SGHVS and CDR2 FQNEAQ. The CDR3 is made up of 15 amino acids. The DNA for the CDR3 is TGTGCCAGCAGCTATTACGCAACAAGCGCAGATACGCAGTATTTT. It yields the protein CASSYYATSADTQYF.

This clone occurred many times. V gene TRBV28 combines with J gene TRBJ2-7; 9 bases are shared with TRBD1. With V trimmed by 5 bases and J by 4 bases, 12 bases remained unmatched. The CDR3 length is 16 residues. The V gene's germline CDR1 is MDHEN and CDR2 SYDVKM. The CDR3 nucleotides read TGTGCCAGCAGTCTTACCCCGGGACAGGGTTTTTACGAGCAGTACTTC. Protein: CASSLTPGQGFYEQYF.

V gene TRBV6-5 combines with J gene TRBJ2-7, with 10 bases identical to TRBD1. This CDR3 has 14 amino acids. Germline assignment: CDR1 MNHEY and CDR2 SVGAGI. Unmatched junction bases numbered 4, after V lost 6 bases and J lost 2 bases. As DNA, the CDR3 is TGTGCCAGCAGCGGACAGGGGGGGACCTACGAGCAGTACTTC. This codes for CASSGQGGTYEQYF.

The chain links TRBV5-1 to TRBJ2-7, with TRBD1 matching over 8 bases. CDR1 is SGHRS and CDR2 is YFSETQ in the germline V gene. CDR3 length: 16 residues. The V gene end was trimmed by 0 bases and the J gene end by 5 bases; junction bases not matched to a gene: 10. The DNA for the CDR3 is TGCGCCAGCAGCTTGGCGAACCCGACAGGGGCGAACGAGCAGTACTTC. It yields the protein CASSLANPTGANEQYF.

The chain recombines TRBV6-6 with TRBJ1-2, with unresolved D. Germline loops: CDR1 MNHNY, CDR2 SVGAGI (reference sequence). The CDR3 runs 15 residues. Between the trimmed V and J ends, which lost 10 bases and 5 bases, there was a span of 23 bases. The CDR3 coding sequence is TGTGCCACTACAGTCCCAGGCAAGGGAGTATATGGCTACACCTTC. Translated, it gives CATTVPGKGVYGYTF.

This chain connects TRBV7-9 to TRBJ1-4; D is undetermined. CDR1 and CDR2 from the germline V gene are SEHNR and FQNEAQ (reference sequence). Trimming removed 5 bases at V and 0 bases at J, with 10 bases between. There are 15 residues in the CDR3. This CDR3 is CASSTYQTTNEKLFF. The CDR3 coding sequence is TGTGCCAGCAGCACCTATCAAACAACTAATGAAAAACTGTTTTTT.

The V gene is TRBV15, the J gene TRBJ2-7; possibly TRBD1 for D (5 bases). Trimming cost V 1 base and J 3 bases, with 25 bases left between them. This CDR3 has 19 amino acids. CDR1 and CDR2 from the germline V gene are LNHNV and YYDKDF (reference sequence). Here the CDR3 DNA reads TGTGCCACCAGCAGAGGCGGCGGTCCGGACACAAGGCTTGGCTACGAGCAGTACTTC. It yields the protein CATSRGGGPDTRLGYEQYF.

V gene TRBV7-2 combines with J gene TRBJ2-7, with 7 bases aligning to TRBD1. Losses at the gene ends were 6 bases for V and 0 bases for J; bases not matched to a gene: 8. CDR3 length equals 15 residues. Germline lookup yields CDR1 SGHTA and CDR2 FQGNSA. CDR3 loop: CASSPRRDSSYEQYF. CDR3 DNA: TGTGCCAGCAGTCCACGTCGGGACAGCTCCTACGAGCAGTACTTC.

CDR3 bases: TGTGCCAGCAGCCAAGAAGAGGGCCTGTGGGGCGAGCAGTACTTC. Translating gives CASSQEEGLWGEQYF. The chain recombines TRBV3-1 (or the pseudogene TRBV3-2) with TRBJ2-7, with a weak D call TRBD2 (5 bases). The germline gives CDR1 LGHDT, CDR2 YNNKEL (reference sequence). V lost 0 bases and J 6 bases, leaving 15 bases between the germline ends. The CDR3 length is 15 residues.

This chain links TRBV2 with TRBJ2-3, with 7 bases fitting TRBD2. The CDR3 has 15 residues. Germline loops: CDR1 SNHLY, CDR2 FYNNEI. With 3 bases clipped from V and 5 bases from J, the junction kept 8 bases outside the gene matches. The CDR3 loop is CASSDKGRAVDTQYF. CDR3 DNA: TGTGCCAGCAGTGACAAAGGGAGGGCCGTAGATACGCAGTATTTT.

The chain employs TRBV6-5 and TRBJ1-1, with D maybe TRBD1 (6 bases). V lost 7 bases to trimming and J lost 3 bases, with 12 bases between them. The CDR3 covers 13 residues. Germline V gene data show CDR1 as MNHEY and CDR2 as SVGAGI. The CDR3 region has the DNA TGTGCCAGCACAATGACAGGACACACTGAAGCTTTCTTT. Its protein is CASTMTGHTEAFF.

Comments on this clone: The sample carries other DNA sequences with the same CDR3. The chain combines TRBV6-1 with TRBJ1-5, with D possibly being TRBD1 (5 bases). V gave up 2 bases and J gave up 7 bases, with 12 bases separating them. This CDR3 region has 14 residues. The germline V gene has CDR1 MNHNS and CDR2 SASEGT. The CDR3 DNA follows: TGTGCCAGCAGTGAACGGGGGGGTGGGCAGCCCCAGCATTTT. Translating it yields CASSERGGGQPQHF.

This sequence joins TRBV9 and TRBJ2-7; 8 bases fit TRBD2. The CDR3 is made up of 14 amino acids. V lost 0 bases to trimming and J lost 5 bases; unmatched junction nucleotides: 4. From germline, CDR1 is SGDLS and CDR2 YYNGEE. CDR3 sequence: CASSVAGGVNEQYF. The CDR3 DNA is TGTGCCAGCAGCGTAGCCGGGGGGGTCAACGAGCAGTACTTC. Variable domain in full (rest from reference TRBV9 and TRBJ2-7): DSGVTQTPKHLITATGQRVTLRCSPRSGDLSVYWYQQSLDQGLQFLIQYYNGEERAKGNILERFSAQQFPDLHSELNLSSLELGDSALYFCASSVAGGVNEQYFGPGTRLTVT.

This rearrangement joins TRBV6-6 to TRBJ2-2; 11 bases agree with TRBD2. This CDR3 has 17 residues. With 5 bases clipped from V and 5 bases from J, the junction kept 10 bases outside the gene matches. Looked up from germline, CDR1 is MNHNY and CDR2 is SVGAGI (reference sequence). This CDR3 reads CASSPLTSGGGTGELFF. The CDR3 nucleotides are TGTGCCAGCAGTCCCCTTACTAGCGGGGGAGGTACCGGGGAGCTGTTTTTT.

This chain joins TRBV9 and TRBJ2-1; 14 bases map to TRBD2. Germline values: CDR1 SGDLS, CDR2 YYNGEE. The CDR3 extends over 19 amino acids. Trimming took 0 bases from V and 2 from J; bases not matched to a gene: 7. CDR3 residues: CASSVGVGTSGSTYNEQFF. The CDR3 nucleotides read TGTGCCAGCAGCGTAGGGGTCGGGACTAGCGGGAGCACCTACAATGAGCAGTTCTTC.

The CDR3 loop reads CASSEVREGRGYTF. In DNA, the CDR3 is TGTGCCAGCAGTGAAGTGAGAGAGGGTCGTGGCTACACCTTC. V and J are TRBV2 and TRBJ1-2; D unresolved. Trimming took off 1 base at V and 7 bases at J, with 13 bases between the two ends. The CDR3 loop spans 14 amino acids. CDR1 and CDR2 from the germline V gene are SNHLY and FYNNEI.

The count of this clone is one. This sequence joins TRBV5-1 and TRBJ2-7, with D unresolved. The CDR3 has 14 residues. V lost 4 bases, J lost 3 bases, and 14 bases lay in between. Germline loops: CDR1 SGHRS, CDR2 YFSETQ. CDR3 amino acids: CASSPTTSGYEQYF. The CDR3 DNA sequence: TGCGCCAGCAGCCCTACAACCTCAGGCTACGAGCAGTACTTC.